This TCR beta chain derives from a study of CD8 T cells in ankylosing spondylitis. Study-level results: A motif in TCR beta, a set of under 10 highly homologous variants, appeared characteristic of ankylosing spondylitis blood.

V was clipped by 1 base and J by 1 base, with 9 bases between them. Germline V CDR1 and CDR2: SGHDT, YYEEEE. This CDR3 has 15 residues. The sample holds many counts of this clonotype. Its cognate antigen is unknown. In TCRdb, the 5' RACE reads were re-called with MiXCR into one record per CDR3 protein. This sample has about 340,000 distinct CDR3 sequences, with 7% to 9% found just once. The chain carries TRBV5-6 and TRBJ2-1; D may be TRBD1 (6 bases). Sequencing used blood, either unsorted or a sorted T cell fraction (not recorded which). This sequence was found in a male donor with ankylosing spondylitis. The CDR3 region has the DNA TGTGCCAGCAGCTTGCTGACAGGTTCCTACAATGAGCAGTTCTTC. Its protein product is CASSLLTGSYNEQFF.